Listed below are T cell receptor beta chains from one sample, sequenced in a study of blood T cell repertoires in COVID-19. Measured with immunoSEQ multiplex PCR; TCRdb has only the in-frame clones, and not every one. There are more than 200,000 clones in the sample; around 83% occur only once, and 1.2% to 1.5% lies in the top ten. Sequencing used peripheral blood. These receptors came from a woman aged 40 to 49 who had recovered from COVID-19. Both conserved end residues are part of each CDR3. Fields, in order: CDR3 protein, CDR3 DNA, V gene, D gene, clone size, J gene. The D gene is left open where the match is weak. Clone size appears in some rows only: once, few, many, or a class for an expanded clone.

CDR3aa: CAWTRDRDSYGYTF
CDR3nt: TGTGCCTGGACCCGGGACAGGGATTCCTATGGCTACACCTTC
v_gene: TRBV30
d_gene: TRBD1
abundance: .
j_gene: TRBJ1-2

CDR3aa: CASSQELVHQGQANTGELFF
CDR3nt: TGTGCCAGCAGCCAAGAGCTCGTACATCAGGGACAGGCCAACACCGGGGAGCTGTTTTTT
v_gene: TRBV4-2
d_gene: TRBD1
abundance: .
j_gene: TRBJ2-2

CDR3aa: CASSPGTGGNYGYTF
CDR3nt: TGTGCCAGCAGCCCGGGGACAGGGGGCAACTATGGCTACACCTTC
v_gene: TRBV6-2/TRBV6-3
d_gene: TRBD1
abundance: .
j_gene: TRBJ1-2

CDR3aa: CASSGQGVGSYNEQFF
CDR3nt: TGTGCCAGCAGTGGACAGGGCGTAGGGTCCTACAATGAGCAGTTCTTC
v_gene: TRBV6-2/TRBV6-3
d_gene: TRBD1
abundance: .
j_gene: TRBJ2-1

CDR3aa: CATSTGQAGSYEQYF
CDR3nt: TGTGCCACCAGCACGGGACAGGCGGGTTCCTACGAGCAGTACTTC
v_gene: TRBV15
d_gene: TRBD1
abundance: .
j_gene: TRBJ2-7

CDR3aa: CASSLEGGLYTEAFF
CDR3nt: TGTGCCAGCAGCTTAGAGGGGGGACTATACACTGAAGCTTTCTTT
v_gene: TRBV11-3
d_gene: .
abundance: .
j_gene: TRBJ1-1

CDR3aa: CASNEGVGSSNQPQHF
CDR3nt: TGTGCCAGTAATGAGGGGGTAGGTAGTAGCAATCAGCCCCAGCATTTT
v_gene: TRBV19
d_gene: .
abundance: .
j_gene: TRBJ1-5

CDR3aa: CASRPPGTGNQPQHF
CDR3nt: TGTGCCAGCAGGCCCCCCGGGACAGGGAATCAGCCCCAGCATTTT
v_gene: TRBV28
d_gene: TRBD1
abundance: once
j_gene: TRBJ1-5

CDR3aa: CASSYSLRRATEAFF
CDR3nt: TGTGCCAGCAGTTACTCTCTGCGGCGGGCCACTGAAGCTTTCTTT
v_gene: TRBV6-2/TRBV6-3
d_gene: .
abundance: once
j_gene: TRBJ1-1

CDR3aa: CASRQTDNSYTF
CDR3nt: TGTGCCAGCCGCCAAACGGACAATAGCTACACCTTC
v_gene: TRBV6-2/TRBV6-3
d_gene: .
abundance: .
j_gene: TRBJ1-2

CDR3aa: CASSLGPAGDQETQYF
CDR3nt: TGCGCCAGCAGCTTGGGTCCCGCGGGGGATCAAGAGACCCAGTACTTC
v_gene: TRBV5-1
d_gene: TRBD2
abundance: .
j_gene: TRBJ2-5

CDR3aa: CASSLQATNPEAFF
CDR3nt: TGCGCCAGCAGCTTGCAGGCAACAAATCCTGAAGCTTTCTTT
v_gene: TRBV5-1
d_gene: .
abundance: .
j_gene: TRBJ1-1

CDR3aa: CASSYSRDSQPQHF
CDR3nt: TGTGCCAGCAGTTACTCCAGGGATAGTCAGCCCCAGCATTTT
v_gene: TRBV6-5
d_gene: .
abundance: .
j_gene: TRBJ1-5

CDR3aa: CASSGDRGGTNEKLFF
CDR3nt: TGTGCCAGCAGCGGGGACAGGGGAGGAACTAATGAAAAACTGTTTTTT
v_gene: TRBV9
d_gene: TRBD1
abundance: .
j_gene: TRBJ1-4

CDR3aa: CASLILGVHYEQYF
CDR3nt: TGTGCCAGCCTCATATTAGGGGTGCACTACGAGCAGTACTTC
v_gene: TRBV13
d_gene: .
abundance: .
j_gene: TRBJ2-7

CDR3aa: CASKGQTFTDTQYF
CDR3nt: TGTGCCAGCAAGGGACAGACCTTCACAGATACGCAGTATTTT
v_gene: TRBV6-5
d_gene: TRBD1
abundance: .
j_gene: TRBJ2-3

CDR3aa: CASSPKGLAGLVGHEQYF
CDR3nt: TGTGCCAGCAGTCCCAAGGGGCTAGCGGGACTTGTAGGCCACGAGCAGTACTTC
v_gene: TRBV27
d_gene: TRBD2
abundance: .
j_gene: TRBJ2-7

CDR3aa: CASSPRTTTEAFF
CDR3nt: TGTGCCAGCAGCCCACGGACAACGACTGAAGCTTTCTTT
v_gene: TRBV7-2
d_gene: .
abundance: .
j_gene: TRBJ1-1

CDR3aa: CASSVTGGGSDTQYF
CDR3nt: TGTGCCAGCAGCGTAACAGGGGGCGGCTCAGATACGCAGTATTTT
v_gene: TRBV9
d_gene: TRBD1
abundance: once
j_gene: TRBJ2-3

CDR3aa: CASSMGRTGDQPQHF
CDR3nt: TGTGCCAGTAGTATGGGGCGGACAGGGGATCAGCCCCAGCATTTT
v_gene: TRBV19
d_gene: TRBD1
abundance: few
j_gene: TRBJ1-5

CDR3aa: CASSPLYGSSYNEQFF
CDR3nt: TGTGCCAGCTCACCACTATACGGGAGCTCCTACAATGAGCAGTTCTTC
v_gene: TRBV18
d_gene: .
abundance: .
j_gene: TRBJ2-1

CDR3aa: CASSRLGLNYNEQFF
CDR3nt: TGCGCCAGCAGCCGTCTGGGACTAAACTACAATGAGCAGTTCTTC
v_gene: TRBV5-1
d_gene: TRBD2
abundance: .
j_gene: TRBJ2-1

CDR3aa: CAISATGNTEAFF
CDR3nt: TGTGCCATCAGTGCAACGGGGAACACTGAAGCTTTCTTT
v_gene: TRBV10-3
d_gene: .
abundance: .
j_gene: TRBJ1-1

CDR3aa: CASSPSGANTGELFF
CDR3nt: TGTGCCAGCTCACCATCGGGTGCGAACACCGGGGAGCTGTTTTTT
v_gene: TRBV18
d_gene: .
abundance: once
j_gene: TRBJ2-2

CDR3aa: CASSLGTSGVDTQYF
CDR3nt: TGCGCCAGCAGCTTGGGGACTAGCGGGGTGGATACGCAGTATTTT
v_gene: TRBV5-1
d_gene: TRBD2
abundance: .
j_gene: TRBJ2-3

CDR3aa: CASSLSSGTGYTF
CDR3nt: TGTGCCAGCAGCTTAAGCAGTGGGACAGGCTACACCTTC
v_gene: TRBV7-2
d_gene: .
abundance: .
j_gene: TRBJ1-2

CDR3aa: CASSPDSFYNSPLHF
CDR3nt: TGTGCCAGCTCACCGGACAGTTTTTATAATTCACCCCTCCACTTT
v_gene: TRBV18
d_gene: .
abundance: .
j_gene: TRBJ1-6

CDR3aa: CAISDAGAGFYEQYF
CDR3nt: TGTGCCATCAGTGATGCGGGGGCTGGATTCTACGAGCAGTACTTC
v_gene: TRBV10-3
d_gene: .
abundance: .
j_gene: TRBJ2-7

CDR3aa: CASSLRHSGTGGVDEQFF
CDR3nt: TGCGCCAGCAGCCTTAGACACTCCGGGACTGGGGGTGTCGATGAGCAGTTCTTC
v_gene: TRBV4-3
d_gene: .
abundance: .
j_gene: TRBJ2-1

CDR3aa: CASRWTGPKTQYF
CDR3nt: TGTGCCAGCAGATGGACAGGCCCGAAGACCCAGTACTTC
v_gene: TRBV5-8
d_gene: TRBD1
abundance: .
j_gene: TRBJ2-5

CDR3aa: CAWTGTGDEKLFF
CDR3nt: TGTGCCTGGACCGGGACAGGGGACGAAAAACTGTTTTTT
v_gene: TRBV30
d_gene: TRBD1
abundance: .
j_gene: TRBJ1-4

CDR3aa: CASSLGGAADTQYF
CDR3nt: TGTGCCAGCAGCTTAGGAGGGGCGGCAGATACGCAGTATTTT
v_gene: TRBV13
d_gene: .
abundance: once
j_gene: TRBJ2-3

CDR3aa: CASSLGTGGIVDEQYF
CDR3nt: TGCGCCAGCAGCTTGGGAACAGGGGGCATAGTAGACGAGCAGTACTTC
v_gene: TRBV5-1
d_gene: TRBD1
abundance: .
j_gene: TRBJ2-7

CDR3aa: CASSLDRSYNSPLHF
CDR3nt: TGTGCCAGCAGCTTAGACAGGAGCTATAATTCACCCCTCCACTTT
v_gene: TRBV7-2
d_gene: .
abundance: few
j_gene: TRBJ1-6

CDR3aa: CASSQDLVPGEQYF
CDR3nt: TGTGCCAGCAGCCAAGATTTGGTCCCAGGCGAGCAGTACTTC
v_gene: TRBV3-1/TRBV3-2
d_gene: .
abundance: .
j_gene: TRBJ2-7

CDR3aa: CASSQDTRLGYGYTF
CDR3nt: TGCGCCAGCAGCCAAGATACGCGCCTAGGTTATGGCTACACCTTC
v_gene: TRBV4-1
d_gene: .
abundance: few
j_gene: TRBJ1-2

CDR3aa: CASSAQVAARGEQYF
CDR3nt: TGTGCCAGCAGCGCCCAGGTGGCAGCGCGGGGCGAGCAGTACTTC
v_gene: TRBV6-5
d_gene: .
abundance: once
j_gene: TRBJ2-7

CDR3aa: CASSQEAGEETQYF
CDR3nt: TGTGCCAGCAGCCAAGAGGCGGGTGAAGAGACCCAGTACTTC
v_gene: TRBV3-1/TRBV3-2
d_gene: .
abundance: .
j_gene: TRBJ2-5

CDR3aa: CASSDVEDSYLNTEAFF
CDR3nt: TGTGCCAGTAGCGACGTTGAGGACAGCTACTTGAACACTGAAGCTTTCTTT
v_gene: TRBV19
d_gene: .
abundance: .
j_gene: TRBJ1-1

CDR3aa: CSVTFFTGSGQPQHF
CDR3nt: TGCAGCGTTACCTTTTTTACAGGGTCGGGACAGCCCCAGCATTTT
v_gene: TRBV29-1
d_gene: .
abundance: .
j_gene: TRBJ1-5

CDR3aa: CASSIRTGGRDTQYF
CDR3nt: TGTGCCAGCAGCATTCGGACAGGGGGCAGGGATACGCAGTATTTT
v_gene: TRBV6-2/TRBV6-3
d_gene: TRBD1
abundance: .
j_gene: TRBJ2-3

CDR3aa: CASTETQGAKNIQYF
CDR3nt: TGTGCCAGCACCGAAACACAGGGTGCCAAAAACATTCAGTACTTC
v_gene: TRBV28
d_gene: .
abundance: .
j_gene: TRBJ2-4

CDR3aa: CASSLQYYEQYF
CDR3nt: TGTGCCAGCAGTCTCCAGTACTACGAGCAGTACTTC
v_gene: TRBV28
d_gene: .
abundance: .
j_gene: TRBJ2-7

CDR3aa: CASSSGQGVVETQYF
CDR3nt: TGTGCCAGCAGTTCAGGCCAGGGGGTCGTTGAGACCCAGTACTTC
v_gene: TRBV6-6
d_gene: TRBD1
abundance: .
j_gene: TRBJ2-5

CDR3aa: CASSPPQGCTDTQYF
CDR3nt: TGTGCCAGCAGCCCACCCCAGGGCTGCACAGATACGCAGTATTTT
v_gene: TRBV21-1
d_gene: .
abundance: .
j_gene: TRBJ2-3

CDR3aa: CASRADGIEAFF
CDR3nt: TGTGCCAGCAGAGCGGACGGAATTGAAGCTTTCTTT
v_gene: TRBV2
d_gene: .
abundance: .
j_gene: TRBJ1-1

CDR3aa: CASSSWTGVPDTQYF
CDR3nt: TGTGCCAGCAGCTCCTGGACAGGGGTCCCAGATACGCAGTATTTT
v_gene: TRBV5-6
d_gene: TRBD1
abundance: .
j_gene: TRBJ2-3

CDR3aa: CASSLAGDTEAFF
CDR3nt: TGCGCCAGCAGCTTGGCAGGGGACACTGAAGCTTTCTTT
v_gene: TRBV5-1
d_gene: .
abundance: .
j_gene: TRBJ1-1

CDR3aa: CASSSTTGDGYTF
CDR3nt: TGTGCCAGCAGTTCCACGACAGGGGATGGCTACACCTTC
v_gene: TRBV12-3/TRBV12-4
d_gene: TRBD1
abundance: .
j_gene: TRBJ1-2

CDR3aa: CASSPAGFNSYEQYF
CDR3nt: TGTGCCAGCTCACCGGCAGGATTCAATTCCTACGAGCAGTACTTC
v_gene: TRBV18
d_gene: .
abundance: .
j_gene: TRBJ2-7

CDR3aa: CASSPQRGRDGYTF
CDR3nt: TGTGCCAGCAGCCCTCAAAGGGGGCGGGATGGCTACACCTTC
v_gene: TRBV11-2
d_gene: TRBD1
abundance: .
j_gene: TRBJ1-2

CDR3aa: CASSQERQGFYEQYF
CDR3nt: TGTGCCAGCAGCCAAGAAAGACAGGGATTCTACGAGCAGTACTTC
v_gene: TRBV4-2
d_gene: TRBD1
abundance: .
j_gene: TRBJ2-7

CDR3aa: CASSTYPTGRYGYTF
CDR3nt: TGTGCCAGCAGCACTTACCCGACAGGCCGCTATGGCTACACCTTC
v_gene: TRBV7-8
d_gene: .
abundance: .
j_gene: TRBJ1-2

CDR3aa: CASGGTTGDLGYTF
CDR3nt: TGTGCCAGCGGGGGGACGACAGGGGATCTGGGCTACACCTTC
v_gene: TRBV21-1
d_gene: .
abundance: .
j_gene: TRBJ1-2

CDR3aa: CASSLLQGDYEQYF
CDR3nt: TGTGCCAGCAGCTTATTACAGGGTGACTACGAGCAGTACTTC
v_gene: TRBV7-2
d_gene: .
abundance: .
j_gene: TRBJ2-7

CDR3aa: CASSFDNRDTYYEQYF
CDR3nt: TGCGCCAGCAGCTTTGATAACCGGGACACCTACTACGAGCAGTACTTC
v_gene: TRBV5-1
d_gene: .
abundance: .
j_gene: TRBJ2-7

CDR3aa: CASSQDLLQGYQPQHF
CDR3nt: TGCGCCAGCAGCCAAGATTTATTACAGGGGTATCAGCCCCAGCATTTT
v_gene: TRBV4-3
d_gene: TRBD1
abundance: few
j_gene: TRBJ1-5

CDR3aa: CASSSLTGENEKLFF
CDR3nt: TGCGCCAGCAGCTCCTTGACAGGGGAGAATGAAAAACTGTTTTTT
v_gene: TRBV5-1
d_gene: TRBD1
abundance: .
j_gene: TRBJ1-4

CDR3aa: CASSQGPGTYEQYF
CDR3nt: TGTGCCAGCAGCCAAGGGCCAGGAACCTACGAGCAGTACTTC
v_gene: TRBV3-1/TRBV3-2
d_gene: .
abundance: .
j_gene: TRBJ2-7

CDR3aa: CSASPGVGSPLHF
CDR3nt: TGCAGTGCTAGTCCGGGGGTAGGTTCACCCCTCCACTTT
v_gene: TRBV20-1
d_gene: .
abundance: few
j_gene: TRBJ1-6